This TCR beta chain is from a study of identifying expanded T cells in peripheral blood. A note on this clone: The antigen is unknown.

Sequenced by immunoSEQ multiplex PCR; TCRdb stores in-frame clones only, minus some. Among 75,000 to 90,000 clones, around 90% were seen once, and the ten largest hold 7% to 7.5%. Study-wide findings and caveats: Over approximately two and four weeks, about 16 and 20 clones changed, versus approximately 1.1 between replicates. Clone count variance between approximately two-week samples rose with total template count.

The CDR3 has 13 residues. Per the germline V gene, CDR1 is SGDLS and CDR2 is YYNGEE. Trimming shortened V by 2 bases and J by 8 bases, and 11 bases separated the two germline ends. During the collection period, no donor immune events like infections were recorded. The sequence was obtained from a person aged 18-70 years in good health. Material: blood. The chain links TRBV9 to TRBJ2-1; D is uncertain. Here the CDR3 DNA reads TGTGCCAGCAGCGTCGGAGTCTCTCATGAGCAGTTCTTC. Translated, it gives CASSVGVSHEQFF.